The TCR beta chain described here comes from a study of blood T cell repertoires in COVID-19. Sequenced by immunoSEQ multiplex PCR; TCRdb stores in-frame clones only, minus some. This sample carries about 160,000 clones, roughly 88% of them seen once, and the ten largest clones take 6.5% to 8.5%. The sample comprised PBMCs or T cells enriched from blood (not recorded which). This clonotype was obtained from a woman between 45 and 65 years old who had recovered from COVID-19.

CDR3 sequence reads: CASSLVRGYGYTF. CDR3 DNA sequence: TGTGCCAGCAGCTTAGTGCGGGGCTATGGCTACACCTTC. This rearrangement joins TRBV11-1 to TRBJ1-2; D is unclear. The CDR3 is made up of 13 amino acids. Trimming removed 1 base at V and 4 bases at J, with 7 bases between. CDR1 SGHAT and CDR2 FQDESV come from the germline V gene (reference sequence).